This passage covers 30 T cell receptor beta chains from one sample sequenced in a study of regulatory T cells in long-lasting Graves disease. Regarding time point: persistent/refractory GD, antithyroid drugs over 5 years with positive TRAb. PBMC-extracted RNA yielded the TCR library. With iRepertoire HTBI primers and Arm-PCR of CDR3 regions, TCR beta libraries were built. TCRdb re-derived calls from the multiplex PCR reads in MiXCR, one entry per CDR3 protein. The profile shows roughly 470,000 distinct CDR3 sequences, 20% of them singletons. Here the sequenced sample was peripheral blood mononuclear cells (PBMCs), taken when the disease was refractory, from a patient treated with antithyroid drugs. Receptors originate from a female donor with Graves disease.

This clonotype was seen only a few times. This chain uses TRBV29-1 with TRBJ2-7, with D perhaps TRBD2 (5 bases). Germline CDR1 reads SQVTM; CDR2 reads ANQGSEA. This CDR3 spans 11 amino acids. V lost 5 bases, J lost 3 bases, and 8 bases lay in between. The CDR3 is CSVWTLYEQYF. The CDR3 DNA is TGCAGCGTTTGGACTCTCTACGAGCAGTACTTC.

This clonotype has only a few counts. The chain is built from TRBV4-1 and TRBJ1-1; D is undetermined. This CDR3 region has 15 residues. The germline V gene has CDR1 MGHRA and CDR2 YSYEKL. Trimming removed 4 bases at V and 0 bases at J, with 12 bases between. The CDR3 region has the DNA TGCGCCAGCAGCCGAAGCCAGGTATTGAACACTGAAGCTTTCTTT. Amino acids: CASSRSQVLNTEAFF.

This rearrangement joins TRBV20-1 to TRBJ2-4; 10 nucleotides match TRBD2. The CDR3 is 16 residues long. The germline V gene has CDR1 DFQATT and CDR2 SNEGSKA (reference sequence). Trimming at V came to 3 bases and at J to 3 bases, leaving 8 bases not matched to a gene. As DNA, the CDR3 is TGCAGTGCTAGGGGAGCGGGAGGGCCAGTCAAAAACATTCAGTACTTC. Amino acid sequence: CSARGAGGPVKNIQYF.

The gene calls are TRBV19 and TRBJ1-2; D is unresolved. Between the trimmed V and J ends, which lost 4 bases and 3 bases, there was a span of 27 bases. Germline assignment: CDR1 LNHDA and CDR2 SQIVND (reference sequence). CDR3 size: 19 residues. CDR3 coding DNA: TGTGCCAGTAGTACCCTGGAATCTGGGAAGCTGAGAAGATACTATGGCTACACCTTC. Its protein is CASSTLESGKLRRYYGYTF.

The genes are TRBV19 and TRBJ2-7, with TRBD2 matching over 8 bases. J lost 6 bases, V lost 1 base, and 2 bases had no gene match. From germline, CDR1 is LNHDA and CDR2 SQIVND (reference sequence). This CDR3 region has 13 residues. The CDR3 DNA reads as TGTGCCAGTAGTATAGTTGCGGGAGGCGAGCAGTACTTC. Amino acids: CASSIVAGGEQYF.

The chain combines TRBV20-1 with TRBJ2-7, with D uncertain. Germline-derived CDR1 and CDR2 are DFQATT and SNEGSKA (reference sequence). The V gene lost 2 bases and the J gene lost 2 bases, with 10 bases spanning the gap. The CDR3 is 13 amino acids. The CDR3 protein is CSARQSRAYEQYF. The CDR3, as DNA: TGCAGTGCTAGACAGAGTCGGGCCTACGAGCAGTACTTC.

In this sample, this clonotype turned up many times. The gene calls are TRBV28 and TRBJ1-3; 11 nucleotides line up with TRBD1. CDR3 length: 15 amino acids. From germline, CDR1 is MDHEN and CDR2 SYDVKM. The trim removed 3 bases at V and 4 bases at J, leaving 2 bases unmatched. CDR3 in amino acids: CASSLDRGPGNTIYF. The CDR3 region has the DNA TGTGCCAGCAGTTTGGACAGGGGGCCAGGAAACACCATATATTTT.

Many counts were recorded for this clonotype. The CDR3 DNA follows: TGTGCCAGCAGCGGGACAGGGTTCACCGGGGAGCTGTTTTTT. It specifies CASSGTGFTGELFF. This chain uses TRBV28 with TRBJ2-2; 9 bases align to TRBD1. The CDR3 length is 14 residues. Per the germline V gene, CDR1 is MDHEN and CDR2 is SYDVKM. V lost 6 bases to trimming and J lost 4 bases; unmatched junction nucleotides: 3.

This clonotype occurred many times. The chain employs TRBV5-1 and TRBJ2-7, with D uncertain. Germline CDR1 and CDR2: SGHRS and YFSETQ. CDR3 size: 14 residues. Trimming removed 5 bases at V and 0 bases at J, with 12 bases between. CDR3 sequence (DNA): TGCGCCAGCAGGATAGGGTACACCTCCTACGAGCAGTACTTC. This gives the protein CASRIGYTSYEQYF. The entire variable domain, with the rest obtained from reference TRBV5-1 and TRBJ2-7, is as follows: KAGVTQTPRYLIKTRGQQVTLSCSPISGHRSVSWYQQTPGQGLQFLFEYFSETQRNKGNFPGRFSGRQFSNSRSEMNVSTLELGDSALYLCASRIGYTSYEQYFGPGTRLTVT.

This clonotype occurred many times. The J gene is TRBJ1-1, the V gene TRBV6-1; D gene ambiguous. The CDR3 is 12 amino acids. CDR1 is MNHNS and CDR2 is SASEGT in the germline V gene. Trimming left V 1 base short and J 7 bases short, with 7 bases between. The CDR3 region is CASSEGNGEAFF. The CDR3 region has the DNA TGTGCCAGCAGTGAAGGGAACGGTGAAGCTTTCTTT.

This chain uses TRBV3-2 with TRBJ1-5. TRBV3-2 is classified as a pseudogene. This CDR3 region has 14 residues. The CDR3 nucleotides read TGTGCCAGCAGCCAAGTCGGGAGCGGTTTGCCCCAGCATTTT. Encoded protein: CASSQVGSGLPQHF.

Worth noting for this clonotype: At one end the junction does not follow the germline gene, possibly because of a read error. This sequence joins TRBV7-9 and TRBJ1-5; D remains ambiguous. The CDR3 length is 14 residues. The germline V gene encodes CDR1 SEHNR and CDR2 FQNEAQ (reference sequence). For the CDR3, the DNA is TGTGCCGGCAGCTTAGTAGGGAGTAATCAGCCCCAGCATTTT. It specifies CAGSLVGSNQPQHF.

This clonotype has at least ten counts. The chain links TRBV6-1 to TRBJ2-7; D is unclear. Trimming removed 2 bases at V and 0 bases at J, with 8 bases between. CDR1 is MNHNS, CDR2 SASEGT, per germline. The CDR3 length is 14 residues. The CDR3 region is CASSEHPSSYEQYF. CDR3 DNA: TGTGCCAGCAGTGAACACCCGAGCTCCTACGAGCAGTACTTC.

The sample holds many counts of this clonotype. This chain links TRBV7-9 with TRBJ2-7; 9 bases match TRBD2. The CDR3 runs to 14 residues. The germline CDR1 and CDR2 sequences are SEHNR and FQNEAQ (reference sequence). Unmatched junction bases numbered 9, after V lost 8 bases and J lost 4 bases. The CDR3 DNA follows: TGTGCCAGCGGTTTAGCGGGAGTTACGTACGAGCAGTACTTC. Its translation is CASGLAGVTYEQYF.

At least ten counts were recorded for this clonotype. This rearrangement joins TRBV28 to TRBJ1-6; 9 positions agree with TRBD1. The V segment lost 5 bases and the J segment 9 bases; nucleotides outside the gene matches: 8. The CDR3 covers 15 residues. CDR1 and CDR2 from the germline V gene are MDHEN and SYDVKM. The CDR3 here is CASSHRGLGGSPLHF. In DNA, the CDR3 is TGTGCCAGCAGTCACAGGGGGCTCGGGGGTTCACCCCTCCACTTT.

This clonotype came up many times. This chain connects TRBV12-3 or TRBV12-4 to TRBJ1-2, with a tentative D call TRBD1 (5 bases). The length of the CDR3 is 15 residues. The germline V and J ends were trimmed by 1 base and 0 bases, with 9 bases remaining between them. CDR3 amino acids: CASSLGGEANYGYTF. CDR3 nucleotides: TGTGCCAGCAGTTTAGGAGGGGAGGCTAACTATGGCTACACCTTC.

This clonotype appeared a few times. This rearrangement joins TRBV4-2 to TRBJ2-5, with 8 nucleotides matching TRBD2. The length of the CDR3 is 15 residues. Germline trimming cut 0 bases from V and 0 bases from J; bases unmatched to any gene: 0. From germline, CDR1 is LGHNA and CDR2 YNFKEQ. The CDR3 DNA reads TGTGCCAGCAGCCAAGAACTAGCGGACCAAGAGACCCAGTACTTC. Residues: CASSQELADQETQYF.

CDR3 residues: CAWNRNTEAFF. The CDR3 bases are TGTGCCTGGAATAGGAACACTGAAGCTTTCTTT. The chain has TRBV30 and TRBJ1-1, with no clear D. Germline V CDR1 and CDR2: GTSNPN, SVGIG (reference sequence). The CDR3 spans 11 residues. V was pared by 4 bases and J by 1 base, with 4 bases between.

V is TRBV5-1 and J is TRBJ1-5; 8 bases align to TRBD1. Germline V gene data show CDR1 as SGHRS and CDR2 as YFSETQ. The CDR3 consists of 17 residues. Unmatched junction bases numbered 9, after V lost 4 bases and J lost 0 bases. As DNA, the CDR3 is TGCGCCAGCAGCGCTGGGACAGGACCTTATAGCAATCAGCCCCAGCATTTT. This sequence encodes CASSAGTGPYSNQPQHF.

This clonotype was recorded at least ten times. The chain couples TRBV20-1 to TRBJ2-5, with 11 bases aligning to TRBD2. Germline CDR1 and CDR2: DFQATT and SNEGSKA (reference sequence). J lost 9 bases, V lost 4 bases, and 13 bases had no gene match. CDR3 length: 15 amino acids. As DNA, the CDR3 is TGCAGTGCTATAGGGCCGGGACTAGCGGAAAGGGCCCAGTACTTC. Translation gives CSAIGPGLAERAQYF.

This clonotype was counted many times. This chain uses TRBV28 with TRBJ1-2, with TRBD1 matching 7 bases. Germline V gene lookup returns CDR1 MDHEN and CDR2 SYDVKM. The CDR3 runs to 14 residues. Trimming removed 5 bases from V and 8 bases from J; junction bases left unmatched: 11. The CDR3 is CASSPHRQGYGYTF. The CDR3, as DNA: TGTGCCAGCAGTCCCCACCGACAGGGCTACGGCTACACCTTC.

The sample holds a few counts of this clonotype. The rearrangement links TRBV16 to TRBJ2-1; D is unresolved. V was cut by 2 bases and J by 9 bases, with 2 bases left in between. The CDR3 runs to 10 residues. CDR1 KGHSY and CDR2 FQNENV come from the germline V gene. The CDR3 DNA sequence: TGTGCCAGCAGCCAAATTGAGCAGTTCTTC. Residues: CASSQIEQFF.

This clonotype was recorded many times. In nucleotides, the CDR3 is TGCGCCAGCAGCTTGGATGGGCGGAACTACGAGCAGTACTTC. It translates to CASSLDGRNYEQYF. The genes are TRBV5-1 and TRBJ2-7; D is undetermined. Germline CDR1 SGHRS, CDR2 YFSETQ. The germline V and J ends were trimmed by 0 bases and 3 bases, with 10 bases remaining between them. The CDR3 is made up of 14 amino acids.

The gene calls are TRBV20-1 and TRBJ2-7, with D possibly being TRBD1 or TRBD2 (5 bases each). The CDR3 is 12 residues long. Trimming removed 5 bases from V and 7 bases from J, with 15 bases in between. Germline V gene lookup returns CDR1 DFQATT and CDR2 SNEGSKA (reference sequence). The CDR3 sequence is CSAGGRSGEQYF. CDR3 sequence (DNA): TGCAGTGCTGGGGGACGGTCGGGGGAGCAGTACTTC.

The chain combines TRBV5-5 with TRBJ2-7; D uncertain. Germline V lookup: CDR1 SGHKS, CDR2 YYEKEE (reference sequence). Trimming removed 4 bases from V and 2 bases from J, with 13 bases in between. The CDR3 spans 14 residues. Written as DNA, the CDR3 is TGTGCCAGCAGCGTGCCCGGCGAGACCTACGAGCAGTACTTC. Its translation is CASSVPGETYEQYF. Supplemented by reference TRBV5-5 and TRBJ2-7, the full variable domain reads DAGVTQSPTHLIKTRGQQVTLRCSPISGHKSVSWYQQVLGQGPQFIFQYYEKEERGRGNFPDRFSARQFPNYSSELNVNALLLGDSALYLCASSVPGETYEQYFGPGTRLTVT.

Concerning this clonotype: This sequence may be a read error, since a much larger clone differs from it by one base. The rearrangement uses TRBV3-1 and TRBJ2-4; D possibly corresponds to TRBD1 (6 bases). The CDR3 is made up of 15 amino acids. Per the germline V gene, CDR1 is LGHDT and CDR2 is YNNKEL (reference sequence). The CDR3 here is CASSQGQGNENTQYF. CDR3 coding DNA: TGTGCCAGCAGCCAAGGCCAGGGGAATGAAAACACTCAGTACTTC.

This sequence joins TRBV3-1 and TRBJ1-1, with TRBD1 as a possible D gene (6 bases). Germline CDR1 LGHDT, CDR2 YNNKEL (reference sequence). The V end lost 5 bases, the J end lost 1 base, and 14 bases lay between the germline ends. There are 15 residues in the CDR3. The CDR3 region has the DNA TGTGCCAGCAGCTCCACCGGGACAAAGAACACTGAAGCTTTCTTT. Residues: CASSSTGTKNTEAFF.

This clonotype was picked up one time. A read error may explain this, as a much larger clone is one base away. This chain connects TRBV6-5 to TRBJ2-7; tentative D call: TRBD2 (6 bases). Germline CDR1 and CDR2: MNHEY and SVGAGI. CDR3 length: 13 residues. The chain's CDR3 is CASSYRREYEQCF. CDR3 DNA sequence: TGTGCCAGCAGTTACCGTCGGGAGTACGAGCAGTGCTTC.

About this clonotype itself: A read error may be the cause here, since a much bigger clone is one base away. As DNA, the CDR3 is TGTGTCAGCACTAGCCCCGGGATAAACAGGGGGATCCCCTACGAGCAGTACTTC. Its translation is CVSTSPGINRGIPYEQYF. The chain is built from TRBV6-1 and TRBJ2-7; TRBD1 matches at 8 bases. The germline V gene has CDR1 MNHNS and CDR2 SASEGT. This CDR3 contains 18 residues.

The V gene is TRBV5-1, the J gene TRBJ2-3; no clear D. Germline lookup yields CDR1 SGHRS and CDR2 YFSETQ. V lost 4 bases and J 0 bases, leaving 15 bases between the germline ends. The CDR3 has 16 residues. The DNA for the CDR3 is TGCGCCAGCAGCCTCCTCGGACGTGATAGCACAGATACGCAGTATTTT. As protein: CASSLLGRDSTDTQYF.